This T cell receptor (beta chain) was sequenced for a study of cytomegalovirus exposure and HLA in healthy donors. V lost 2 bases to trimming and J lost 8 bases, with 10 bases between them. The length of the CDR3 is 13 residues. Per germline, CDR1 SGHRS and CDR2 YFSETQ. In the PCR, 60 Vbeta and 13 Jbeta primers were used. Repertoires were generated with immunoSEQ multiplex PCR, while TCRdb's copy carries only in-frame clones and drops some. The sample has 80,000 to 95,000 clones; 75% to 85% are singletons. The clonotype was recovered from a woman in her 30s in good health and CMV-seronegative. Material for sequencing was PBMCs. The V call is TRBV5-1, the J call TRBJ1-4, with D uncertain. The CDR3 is CASSLEGSEKLFF. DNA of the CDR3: TGCGCCAGCAGCTTAGAAGGGAGCGAAAAACTGTTTTTT.